This T cell receptor (beta chain) was obtained from a study of cytomegalovirus exposure and HLA in healthy donors. Study summary: The study's early data release held tens of millions of unique TCRs from HLA-typed donors. General study points: A later analysis showed TCR association rates differing by HLA locus, peaking at DRB1 and lowest at HLA-C. CMV serostatus was the sole immune exposure information available.

The PCR employed 60 Vbeta primers together with 13 Jbeta primers. Some clones are missing from TCRdb's copy, which holds only in-frame ones; the method was immunoSEQ multiplex PCR. The sample lists about 83,000 clones; around 81% were seen once. Remarks on this clone: The antigen is undetermined.

This TCR came from a woman in her 30s in good health and CMV-seronegative. Material for sequencing was PBMCs.

In nucleotides, the CDR3 is TGTGCCAGCAGCCCGATCGGTGGGCTGATACAGAACATTCAGTACTTC. It encodes CASSPIGGLIQNIQYF. V gene TRBV6-6 combines with J gene TRBJ2-4; the D is unclear. V lost 6 bases, J lost 7 bases, and 22 bases lay in between. The CDR3 is 16 residues long. Looked up from germline, CDR1 is MNHNY and CDR2 is SVGAGI (reference sequence).